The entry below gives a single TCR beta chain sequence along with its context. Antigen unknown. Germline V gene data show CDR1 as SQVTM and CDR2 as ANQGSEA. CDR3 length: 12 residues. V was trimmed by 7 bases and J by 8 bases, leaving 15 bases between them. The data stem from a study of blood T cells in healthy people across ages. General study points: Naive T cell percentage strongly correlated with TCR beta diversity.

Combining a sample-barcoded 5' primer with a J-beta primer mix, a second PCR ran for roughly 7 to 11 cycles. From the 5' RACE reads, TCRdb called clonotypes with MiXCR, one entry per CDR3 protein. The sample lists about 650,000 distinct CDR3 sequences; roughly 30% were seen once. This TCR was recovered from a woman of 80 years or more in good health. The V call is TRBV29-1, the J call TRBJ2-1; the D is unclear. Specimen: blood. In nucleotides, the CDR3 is TGCAGCGGTCAACATGACTTGGATGAGCAGTTCTTC. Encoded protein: CSGQHDLDEQFF.